Reported below is one TCR beta chain. This record comes from a study of blood T cell repertoires in COVID-19. Study details: PBMCs, B-cell-depleted T cells, or T cells were the source of the cDNA or gDNA that made up the material.

The germline CDR1 and CDR2 sequences are SGHRS and YFSETQ. CDR3 size: 17 residues. Germline trimming cut 0 bases from V and 8 bases from J; bases unmatched to any gene: 10. Clones were read by immunoSEQ multiplex PCR, and TCRdb kept only the in-frame ones, dropping some. The sample holds 110,000 to 150,000 clones, 85% seen once. Those enrolled, adults aged roughly 18 to 95 years, came from about 24 US areas. Clinical history reported by participants formed the basis on which cohorts were assigned. The sequenced sample was PBMCs or T cells enriched from blood (not recorded which). The source is a woman between 35 and 50 years old who had recovered from COVID-19. V usage is TRBV5-1 and J usage is TRBJ1-6; 8 nucleotides match TRBD1. CDR3 sequence: CASSLDLPHRGDSPLHF. For the CDR3, the DNA is TGCGCCAGCAGCTTGGACCTCCCCCACAGGGGGGATTCACCCCTCCACTTT.